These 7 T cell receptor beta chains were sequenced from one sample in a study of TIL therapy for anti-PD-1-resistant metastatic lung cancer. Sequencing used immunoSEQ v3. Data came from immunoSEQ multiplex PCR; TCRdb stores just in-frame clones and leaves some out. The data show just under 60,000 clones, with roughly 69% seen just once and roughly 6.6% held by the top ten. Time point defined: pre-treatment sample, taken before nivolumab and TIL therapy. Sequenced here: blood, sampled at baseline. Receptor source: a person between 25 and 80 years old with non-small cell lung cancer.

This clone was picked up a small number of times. The CDR3 nucleotides read TGTGCCAGCAGTGAACGGTCGACAGCGGGGGAGCAGTACTTC. It is translated as CASSERSTAGEQYF. V and J are TRBV6-1 and TRBJ2-7, with 7 bases lining up with TRBD2. CDR3 size: 14 residues. With 2 bases clipped from V and 7 bases from J, the junction kept 8 bases outside the gene matches. Germline V gene lookup returns CDR1 MNHNS and CDR2 SASEGT.

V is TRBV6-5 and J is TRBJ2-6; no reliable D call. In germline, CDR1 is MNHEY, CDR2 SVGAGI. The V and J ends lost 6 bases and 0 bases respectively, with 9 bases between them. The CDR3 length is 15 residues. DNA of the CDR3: TGTGCCAGCAGCTCCATGGGCTCTGGGGCCAACGTCCTGACTTTC. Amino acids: CASSSMGSGANVLTF.

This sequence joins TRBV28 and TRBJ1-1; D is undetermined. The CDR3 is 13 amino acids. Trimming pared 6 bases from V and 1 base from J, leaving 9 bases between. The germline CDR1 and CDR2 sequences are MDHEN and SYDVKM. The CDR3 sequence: CASSSTRNTEAFF. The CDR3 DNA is TGTGCCAGCAGCTCTACAAGGAACACTGAAGCTTTCTTT.

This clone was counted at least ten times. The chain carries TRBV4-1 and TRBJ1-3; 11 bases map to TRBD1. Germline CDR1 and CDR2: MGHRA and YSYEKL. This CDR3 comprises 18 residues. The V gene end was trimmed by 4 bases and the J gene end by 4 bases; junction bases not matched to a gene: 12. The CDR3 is CASSLVTGQGVLGNTIYF. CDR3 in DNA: TGCGCCAGCAGCCTCGTTACGGGACAGGGGGTGTTAGGAAACACCATATATTTT.

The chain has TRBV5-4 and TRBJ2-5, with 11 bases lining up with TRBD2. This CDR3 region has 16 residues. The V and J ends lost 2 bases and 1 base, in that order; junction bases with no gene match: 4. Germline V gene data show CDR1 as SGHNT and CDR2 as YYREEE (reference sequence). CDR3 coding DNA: TGTGCCAGCAGCTTAGGGACTAGCGGACTCCAAGAGACCCAGTACTTC. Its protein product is CASSLGTSGLQETQYF.

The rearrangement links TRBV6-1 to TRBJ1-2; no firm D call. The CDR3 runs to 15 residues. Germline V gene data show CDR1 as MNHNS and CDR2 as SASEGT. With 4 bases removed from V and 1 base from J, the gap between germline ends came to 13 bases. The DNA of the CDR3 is TGTGCCAGCAGTGTTCGCAGGACCTATAACTATGGCTACACCTTC. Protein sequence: CASSVRRTYNYGYTF.

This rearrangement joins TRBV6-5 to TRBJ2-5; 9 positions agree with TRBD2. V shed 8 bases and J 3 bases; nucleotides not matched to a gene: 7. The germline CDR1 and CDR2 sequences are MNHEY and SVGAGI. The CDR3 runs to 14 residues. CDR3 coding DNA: TGTGCCAGCTGCCGCGGGGGGGCAGAAGAGACCCAGTACTTC. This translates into CASCRGGAEETQYF.